This record concerns one T cell receptor beta chain sequence. The source of the sample is a study of blood T cell repertoires in COVID-19. As for the study in general: COVID-19 samples collected from the United States, Italy and Spain covered acute and convalescent phases. Sample material is recorded as cDNA or gDNA derived from T cells, B-cell-depleted T cells, or PBMCs.

In the authors' workflow: Estimation of nucleated cell counts relied on the amplification of reference gene primers. The assay was immunoSEQ multiplex PCR, and TCRdb's table has in-frame clones only and misses some. V, J and clone size are those of that table, while D and trimming were read from the DNA. The sample consists of 70,000 or so clones, 75% to 95% of them appearing once. Sequenced sample: peripheral blood. The receptor comes from a young woman with acute or convalescent COVID-19.

CDR3 sequence (DNA): TGTGCCAGCAGCTTAGCGAGACCGGGACAGTCACAGTTCTTC. Translating gives CASSLARPGQSQFF. The chain links TRBV11-2 to TRBJ2-1; 7 bases are a match to TRBD1. The CDR3 is made up of 14 amino acids. Germline CDR1 reads SGHAT; CDR2 reads FQNNGV. The J segment lost 13 bases and the V segment lost 1 base, leaving 10 bases of the junction unmatched.